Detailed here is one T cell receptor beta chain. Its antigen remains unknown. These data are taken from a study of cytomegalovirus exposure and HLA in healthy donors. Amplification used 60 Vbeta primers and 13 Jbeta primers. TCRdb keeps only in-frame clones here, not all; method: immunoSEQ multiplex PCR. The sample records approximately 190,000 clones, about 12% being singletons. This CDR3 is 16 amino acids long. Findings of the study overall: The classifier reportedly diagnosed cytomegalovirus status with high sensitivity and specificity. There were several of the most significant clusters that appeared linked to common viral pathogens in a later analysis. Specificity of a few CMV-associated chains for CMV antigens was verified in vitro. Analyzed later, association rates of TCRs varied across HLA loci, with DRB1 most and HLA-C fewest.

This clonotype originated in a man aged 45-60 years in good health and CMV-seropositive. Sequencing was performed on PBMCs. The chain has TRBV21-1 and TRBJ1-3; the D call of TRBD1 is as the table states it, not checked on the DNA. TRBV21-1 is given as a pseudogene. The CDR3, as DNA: TGTGCCAGCAGAGAGACCGGGACACTCTCTGGAAACACCATATATTTT. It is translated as CASRETGTLSGNTIYF.